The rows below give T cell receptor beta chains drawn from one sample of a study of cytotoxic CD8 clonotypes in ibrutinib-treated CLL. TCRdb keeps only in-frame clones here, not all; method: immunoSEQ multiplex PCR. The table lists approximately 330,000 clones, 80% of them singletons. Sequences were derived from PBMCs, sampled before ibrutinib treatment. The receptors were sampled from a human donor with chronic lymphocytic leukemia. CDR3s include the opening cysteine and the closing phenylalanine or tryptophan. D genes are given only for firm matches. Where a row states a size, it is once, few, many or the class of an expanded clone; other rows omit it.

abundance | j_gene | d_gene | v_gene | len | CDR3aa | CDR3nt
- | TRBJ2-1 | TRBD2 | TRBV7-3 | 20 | CASSLSPSLALGRVFDEQFF | TGTGCCAGCAGCTTATCCCCCTCCCTAGCTTTGGGGAGGGTCTTCGATGAGCAGTTCTTC
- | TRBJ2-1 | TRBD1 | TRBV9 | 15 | CASSETGTGGLEQFF | TGTGCCAGCAGTGAAACCGGGACAGGGGGACTTGAGCAGTTCTTC
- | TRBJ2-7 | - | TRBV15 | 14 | CATSRSGGSYEQYF | TGTGCCACCAGTCGTAGCGGAGGGAGCTACGAGCAGTACTTC
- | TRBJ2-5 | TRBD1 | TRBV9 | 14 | CASTRGGGRETQYF | TGTGCCAGCACCCGAGGGGGCGGTCGAGAGACCCAGTACTTC
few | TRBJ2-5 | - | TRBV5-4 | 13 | CASRPVEFETQYF | TGTGCCAGCAGACCGGTTGAGTTTGAGACCCAGTACTTC
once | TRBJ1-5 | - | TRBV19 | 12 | CASSLTIQPQHF | TGTGCCAGTAGTCTGACTATACAGCCCCAGCATTTT
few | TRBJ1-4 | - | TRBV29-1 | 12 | CSVEDYGEKLFF | TGCAGCGTTGAAGATTACGGTGAAAAACTGTTTTTT
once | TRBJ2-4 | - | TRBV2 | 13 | CASSAIWENIQYF | TGTGCCAGCAGTGCTATTTGGGAAAACATTCAGTACTTC
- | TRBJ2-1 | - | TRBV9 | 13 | CASRALRAPEQFF | TGTGCCAGCAGAGCGTTAAGGGCTCCTGAGCAGTTCTTC
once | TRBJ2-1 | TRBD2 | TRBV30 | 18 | CAWSVWASGGSLRNEQFF | TGTGCCTGGAGTGTATGGGCCTCGGGGGGATCTCTTCGTAATGAGCAGTTCTTC
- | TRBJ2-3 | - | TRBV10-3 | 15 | CAISDLADSTDTQYF | TGTGCCATCAGTGATCTTGCGGACAGCACAGATACGCAGTATTTT